This T cell receptor beta chain was sequenced in a study of blood T cell repertoires in COVID-19. Sequenced by immunoSEQ multiplex PCR; TCRdb stores in-frame clones only, minus some. Of 380,000 or so clones in the sample, roughly 90% are singletons; the top ten hold 0.95% to 1%. The CDR3 spans 16 residues. Germline V CDR1 and CDR2: MDHEN, SYDVKM. The V and J ends lost 5 bases and 7 bases respectively, with 21 bases between them. This chain connects TRBV28 to TRBJ1-5, with D tentatively TRBD1 (5 bases). The source material was PBMCs or T cells enriched from blood (not recorded which). The sequence came from a woman aged 25 to 39 with acute COVID-19. The CDR3 DNA follows: TGTGCCAGCAGTACCCAGGCCCTCTTCGGGGGGCAGCCCCAGCATTTT. Translated, it gives CASSTQALFGGQPQHF.